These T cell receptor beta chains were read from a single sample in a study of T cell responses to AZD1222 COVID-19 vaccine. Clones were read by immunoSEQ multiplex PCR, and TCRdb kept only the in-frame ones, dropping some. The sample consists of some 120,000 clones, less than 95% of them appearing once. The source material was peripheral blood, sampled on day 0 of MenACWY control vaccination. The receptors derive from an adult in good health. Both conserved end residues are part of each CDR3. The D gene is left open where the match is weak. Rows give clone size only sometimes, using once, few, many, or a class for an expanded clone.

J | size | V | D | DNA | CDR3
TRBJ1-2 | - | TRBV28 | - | TGTGCCAGCACTTCACCTCGGAGGACCTACACCTTC | CASTSPRRTYTF
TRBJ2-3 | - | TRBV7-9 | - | TGTGCCAGCAGCTTGGGCAGGGGTTTTACAGATACGCAGTATTTT | CASSLGRGFTDTQYF
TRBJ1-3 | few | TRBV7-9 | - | TGTGCCAGCAGCTTAAAGGCTGGAAACACCATATATTTT | CASSLKAGNTIYF
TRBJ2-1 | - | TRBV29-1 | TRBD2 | TGCAGCGCCCTGGGGCTAGCGGGAGACAATGAGCAGTTCTTC | CSALGLAGDNEQFF
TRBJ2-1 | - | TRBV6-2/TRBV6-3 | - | TGTGCCAGCAGTTATTCAGGGGAGAGCTCCTACAATGAGCAGTTCTTC | CASSYSGESSYNEQFF
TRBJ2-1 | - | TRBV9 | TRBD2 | TGTGCCAGCAGGGAAACTAGCGGTAGCGGACGGGAGCAGTTCTTC | CASRETSGSGREQFF
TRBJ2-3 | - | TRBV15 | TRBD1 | TGTGCCACCAGCAGAGATGGACAGGGAAGCACAGATACGCAGTATTTT | CATSRDGQGSTDTQYF
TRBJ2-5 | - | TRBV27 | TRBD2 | TGTGCCAGCAGCAGCCTAGCGGGGGCCCCCCAAGAGACCCAGTACTTC | CASSSLAGAPQETQYF
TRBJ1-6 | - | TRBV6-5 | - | TGTGCCAGCCATCGGAATAAGAATAATTCACCCCTCCACTTT | CASHRNKNNSPLHF
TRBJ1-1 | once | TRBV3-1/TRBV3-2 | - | TGTGCCAGCAGCCACGTAAATGAAGCTTTCTTT | CASSHVNEAFF
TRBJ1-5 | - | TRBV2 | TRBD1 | TGTGCCAGCAGTGAACAGTCAGGGGGCGGGCAGCCCCAGCATTTT | CASSEQSGGGQPQHF
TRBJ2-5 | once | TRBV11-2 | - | TGTGCCAGCAGCCCTATCGACAGGCTCGAGAAGACCCAGTACTTC | CASSPIDRLEKTQYF
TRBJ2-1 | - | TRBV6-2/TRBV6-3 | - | TGTGCCAGCAGTTACGAGGGGGACTCCTACAATGAGCAGTTCTTC | CASSYEGDSYNEQFF
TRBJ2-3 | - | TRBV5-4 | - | TGTGCCAGCAGCCGAAACACAGATACGCAGTATTTT | CASSRNTDTQYF
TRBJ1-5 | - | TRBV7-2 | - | TGTGCCAGCAGCTTAAAGTCACAAAATCAGCCCCAGCATTTT | CASSLKSQNQPQHF
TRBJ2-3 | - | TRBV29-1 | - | TGCAGCGTTGTTGGGGTAGTGGGGACAGATACGCAGTATTTT | CSVVGVVGTDTQYF
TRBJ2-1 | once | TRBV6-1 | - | TGTGCCAGCAGTGATGGAGGGGGATACAATGAGCAGTTCTTC | CASSDGGGYNEQFF
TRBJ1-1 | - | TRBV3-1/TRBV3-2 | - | TGTGCCAGCAGCCCAGTCCCGACAGTCATGAACACTGAAGCTTTCTTT | CASSPVPTVMNTEAFF
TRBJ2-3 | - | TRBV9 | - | TGTGCCAGCAGCCTCGCTCAGGGACGTTCGGATACGCAGTATTTT | CASSLAQGRSDTQYF
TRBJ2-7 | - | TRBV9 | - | TGTGCCAGCAGCGTAAGTTCCAGCTCCTACGAGCAGTACTTC | CASSVSSSSYEQYF
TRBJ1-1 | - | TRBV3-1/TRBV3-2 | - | TGTGCCAGCAGCAAAATGGGACCGCTCCCTGAAGCTTTCTTT | CASSKMGPLPEAFF
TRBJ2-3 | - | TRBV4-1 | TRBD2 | TGCGCCAGCAGCCAAGCAGTTCTAGGGCGGGGGGAAGACTCAGATACGCAGTATTTT | CASSQAVLGRGEDSDTQYF
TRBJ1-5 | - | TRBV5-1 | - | TGCGCCAGCAGCTTGGAGGGGGTTAGCAATCAGCCCCAGCATTTT | CASSLEGVSNQPQHF